This T cell receptor beta chain appears in the sequencing data of a study of Ad26.COV2.S vaccination and SARS-CoV-2 variants (dated by TCRdb to the early 2020s). Study-wide context: TCRbeta repertoire sequencing was used to assess the specificity and breadth of SARS-CoV-2-reactive T cell receptors after Ad26.COV2.S vaccination. The TCR-sequenced set comprised about 32 samples: around 20 Ad26.COV2.S vaccine recipients, 5 placebo recipients and 8 SARS-CoV-2 convalescent individuals. Beyond this particular receptor, the publication reports: The authors noted that the TCR breadth and depth analyses may have underestimated total T cell responses. Spike-specific TCR breadth was higher in Ad26.COV2.S recipients than in placebo recipients (P = 0.0014). Substantial breadth of spike-specific CD8+ and CD4+ T cell responses was reported after vaccination. Comparable non-spike TCR breadth was observed between vaccine and placebo recipients, consistent with only spike being contained in the vaccine.

Remarks on this clone: Its binding antigen is unknown. No per-base quality is available; no much larger clone lies one base away.

The immunoSEQ Assay was the method used to sequence TCRbeta CDR3 regions. After extraction, genomic DNA underwent amplification by bias-controlled multiplex PCR, followed by high-throughput sequencing. The authors' pipeline ran thus. Collapsing and filtering of sequences were performed to quantify the absolute abundance of each unique TCRbeta CDR3 region. T cell fraction was estimated by normalization of TCRbeta template counts to usable DNA, with usable DNA being measured through amplification of reference genes present in all nucleated cells. Repertoire TCRs were annotated as SARS-CoV-2-specific by exact matching of V gene, CDR3 amino acid sequence and J gene to a known reactive TCR set. The reference SARS-CoV-2 TCR set was derived from MIRA and filtered for enrichment in COVID-19-positive ImmuneCODE repertoires, a step that removed public or cross-reactive TCRs. Using the MIRA antigens, annotated TCRs were further analysed by specific ORF or by position within an ORF. Depth was the summed frequency of annotated unique rearrangements, while breadth was defined as annotated unique rearrangements over total unique productive rearrangements. Two-sided Wilcoxon rank-sum tests were used to compare TCR breadth between groups. Sourced from immuneACCESS, this table was stored by TCRdb with only in-frame sequences that have V and J called. A share of the clones is absent; for the studies checked, an unresolved V gene accounts for under half, and the remainder has no known explanation. The V and J calls and clone size are taken from that table; D and trimming were inferred from the DNA. Counted in this sample were over 110,000 clones; around 86% of them appeared once. Of the sample, 5% is held by the ten largest clones.

The germline V gene sets CDR1 to KGHSH and CDR2 to LQKENI. V sheds 6 bases and J sheds 5 bases, leaving 16 bases between their ends. Spanning cysteine to phenylalanine, the CDR3 consists of 14 amino acids. Only the CDR3 part of the read is kept: 42 bases, read in frame from the first base. The time point label, read with the paper, signifies: individuals recovered from natural SARS-CoV-2 infection. The chain is assembled from TRBV18 and TRBJ1-1; the D gene cannot be named for sure. Sequenced material: peripheral blood, taken after recovery from COVID-19. The sequence derives from a human donor who had recovered from COVID-19. The DNA sequence is given as TGTGCCAGCTCCCCTACACCGGAGGGAACTGAAGCTTTCTTT. This is translated as CASSPTPEGTEAFF.